The 9 T cell receptor beta chains reported below all come from one sample, sequenced in a study of blood T cell repertoires in COVID-19 (dated by TCRdb to the early 2020s). The library was obtained by the immunoSEQ multiplex PCR assay. TCRdb stores this immuneACCESS table with in-frame sequences only. Part of the clones is absent; in the studies checked, under half of the shortfall reflects unresolved V genes, and no reason is known for the rest. This sample comprises over 600,000 clones, 90% of them detected only once. Approximately 0.3% of the sample is in the top ten clones. The specimen was peripheral blood. These receptors all stem from a woman younger than 35 with acute or convalescent COVID-19.

The V gene is TRBV29-1, the J gene TRBJ1-1, with D perhaps matching TRBD1 (6 bases). Germline lookup yields CDR1 SQVTM and CDR2 ANQGSEA. The CDR3 length is 14 residues. Trimming took 7 bases from V and 3 from J, leaving 18 bases between them. The DNA for the CDR3 is TGCAGCGGTGCACAGGGTATCGGTTACACTGAAGCTTTCTTT. Translation: CSGAQGIGYTEAFF.

The chain joins TRBV6-4 to TRBJ2-3; a weak D match, TRBD2 (6 bases). Trimming pared 0 bases from V and 2 bases from J, leaving 12 bases between. The germline CDR1 and CDR2 sequences are MRHNA and SNTAGT. The CDR3 contains 16 residues. The CDR3 DNA follows: TGTGCCAGCAGTGACTCAAAAGGCGGGGCCACAGATACGCAGTATTTT. Translating gives CASSDSKGGATDTQYF.

The chain recombines TRBV10-3 with TRBJ1-2; D gene unclear. Germline lookup yields CDR1 ENHRY and CDR2 SYGVKD. The length of the CDR3 is 15 residues. V lost 3 bases to trimming and J lost 0 bases, with 11 bases between them. The CDR3 spells CAISDLNSPNYGYTF. For the CDR3, the DNA is TGTGCCATCAGTGACTTGAACAGCCCTAACTATGGCTACACCTTC.

The rearrangement uses TRBV12-5 and TRBJ2-6; tentatively, D is TRBD2 (6 bases). The CDR3 is 17 residues long. The V and J ends lost 4 bases and 1 base respectively, with 14 bases between them. CDR1 is LGHNT and CDR2 is FRNRAP in the germline V gene. CDR3 nucleotide sequence: TGTGCTAGTGGTTGGGACTTGGACTCTTCTGGGGCCAACGTCCTGACTTTC. It translates to CASGWDLDSSGANVLTF.

The rearrangement uses TRBV7-6 and TRBJ1-2; D not resolved. Germline V CDR1 and CDR2: SGHVS, FNYEAQ. The CDR3 has 16 residues. Between the trimmed V and J ends, which lost 5 bases and 4 bases, there was a span of 20 bases. The CDR3 coding sequence is TGTGCCAGCAGCCCGCACCCTGACGACACAGTCTATGGCTACACCTTC. This translates into CASSPHPDDTVYGYTF.

This rearrangement joins TRBV7-9 to TRBJ1-2; D may be TRBD1 (5 bases). This CDR3 is built from 15 residues. Trimming pared 3 bases from V and 8 bases from J, leaving 19 bases between. Germline V gene lookup returns CDR1 SEHNR and CDR2 FQNEAQ (reference sequence). Written as DNA, the CDR3 is TGTGCCAGCAGCTTGGACCAGGGCGGACCTATCGGCTACACCTTC. It specifies CASSLDQGGPIGYTF. The full variable domain, rest sourced from reference TRBV7-9 and TRBJ1-2, is DTGVSQNPRHKITKRGQNVTFRCDPISEHNRLYWYRQTLGQGPEFLTYFQNEAQLEKSRLLSDRFSAERPKGSFSTLEIQRTEQGDSAMYLCASSLDQGGPIGYTFGSGTRLTVV.

The gene calls are TRBV27 and TRBJ2-1, with TRBD1 matching 7 bases. The CDR3 is made up of 15 amino acids. CDR1 and CDR2 from the germline V gene are MNHEY and SMNVEV (reference sequence). J was trimmed by 4 bases and V by 2 bases; bases with no gene match: 5. The CDR3 nucleotides read TGTGCCAGCAGTTTAAGGCAGGGGGTTTACAATGAGCAGTTCTTC. It codes for CASSLRQGVYNEQFF.

The chain combines TRBV4-1 with TRBJ1-1; tentatively, D is TRBD1 (5 bases). CDR1 and CDR2 (germline): MGHRA, YSYEKL. This CDR3 is 17 amino acids long. The V and J ends lost 0 bases and 2 bases respectively, with 16 bases between them. The CDR3 loop reads CASSQDGGGALNTEAFF. Written as DNA, the CDR3 is TGCGCCAGCAGCCAAGATGGGGGAGGGGCCCTTAACACTGAAGCTTTCTTT.

The gene calls are TRBV9 and TRBJ2-1, with 14 nucleotides matching TRBD2. This CDR3 has 17 residues. Losses at the gene ends were 2 bases for V and 2 bases for J; bases not matched to a gene: 3. Per the germline V gene, CDR1 is SGDLS and CDR2 is YYNGEE. CDR3: CASSVGLAGGTYNEQFF. The CDR3 nucleotides are TGTGCCAGCAGCGTCGGACTAGCGGGGGGCACCTACAATGAGCAGTTCTTC.